One sample yielded the 6 T cell receptor beta chains listed below, sequenced in a study of PD-1 blockade in classical Hodgkin lymphoma. Profiling relied on immunoSEQ multiplex PCR, and the TCRdb table lists in-frame clones only, not all of them. This table has 45,000 to 65,000 clones, just under 75% appearing once. All patients experienced relapse after autologous stem cell transplantation, and brentuximab vedotin exposure was variable. The sample in question was peripheral blood mononuclear cells (PBMCs), obtained before the second cycle of nivolumab. These receptor sequences come from a human donor with classical Hodgkin lymphoma.

The V and J genes are TRBV29-1 and TRBJ2-7; 7 bases match TRBD1. This CDR3 is 14 amino acids long. Germline CDR1 is SQVTM and CDR2 is ANQGSEA. The ends lost 3 bases at V and 3 bases at J; junction bases unmatched: 8. CDR3 bases: TGCAGCGTTGAGGATACAGGGGCAAGCTACGAGCAGTACTTC. This sequence encodes CSVEDTGASYEQYF.

The chain uses TRBV6-5 and TRBJ2-7; D may be TRBD1 (5 bases). V dropped 2 bases and J dropped 2 bases, with 13 bases sitting between them. The CDR3 has 15 residues. CDR1 is MNHEY and CDR2 is SVGAGI in the germline V gene. In DNA form, the CDR3 reads TGTGCCAGCAGTTACGACCGCCAGGGCCCCTACGAGCAGTACTTC. Translated: CASSYDRQGPYEQYF.

V and J are TRBV5-1 and TRBJ2-7; D not certain. The CDR3 loop spans 12 amino acids. V was trimmed by 3 bases and J by 0 bases, leaving 4 bases between them. Germline CDR1 reads SGHRS; CDR2 reads YFSETQ. The CDR3 protein is CASSSSSYEQYF. In nucleotides, the CDR3 is TGCGCCAGCAGCTCTAGCTCCTACGAGCAGTACTTC.

The DNA of the CDR3 is TGTGCCAGCGCAGGCGGGAGGGCCTCAGAGACCCAGTACTTC. This codes for CASAGGRASETQYF. The V and J genes are TRBV28 and TRBJ2-5; 9 bases map to TRBD2. Looked up from germline, CDR1 is MDHEN and CDR2 is SYDVKM. The ends lost 8 bases at V and 4 bases at J; junction bases unmatched: 8. The CDR3 is made up of 14 amino acids.

This clone showed up just once. The genes are TRBV30 and TRBJ1-1; D not resolved. CDR1 and CDR2 from the germline V gene are GTSNPN and SVGIG (reference sequence). The CDR3 is made up of 12 amino acids. The V end was cut by 2 bases, the J end by 6 bases, with 10 bases between. The CDR3 region is CAWSIGGPEAFF. The CDR3 nucleotides read TGTGCCTGGAGTATCGGCGGGCCTGAAGCTTTCTTT.

The rearrangement uses TRBV5-1 and TRBJ2-1; the D gene is possibly TRBD2 (7 bases). V lost 6 bases, J lost 7 bases, and 20 bases lay in between. CDR1 is SGHRS and CDR2 is YFSETQ in the germline V gene. The CDR3 spans 15 residues. The CDR3 here is CASMIGLGGANEQFF. As DNA, the CDR3 is TGCGCCAGCATGATCGGACTAGGGGGGGCAAATGAGCAGTTCTTC.